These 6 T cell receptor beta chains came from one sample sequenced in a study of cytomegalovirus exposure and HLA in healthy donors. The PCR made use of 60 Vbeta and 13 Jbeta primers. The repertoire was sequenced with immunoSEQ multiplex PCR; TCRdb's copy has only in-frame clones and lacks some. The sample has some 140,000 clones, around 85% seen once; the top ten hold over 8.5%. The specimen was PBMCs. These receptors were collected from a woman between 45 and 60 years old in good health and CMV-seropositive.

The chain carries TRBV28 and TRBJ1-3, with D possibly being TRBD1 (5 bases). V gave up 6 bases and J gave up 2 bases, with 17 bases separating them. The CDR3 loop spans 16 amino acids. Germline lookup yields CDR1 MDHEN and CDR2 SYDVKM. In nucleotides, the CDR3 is TGTGCCAGCAGGCGGGACCTCACCTTAACTGGAAACACCATATATTTT. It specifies CASRRDLTLTGNTIYF.

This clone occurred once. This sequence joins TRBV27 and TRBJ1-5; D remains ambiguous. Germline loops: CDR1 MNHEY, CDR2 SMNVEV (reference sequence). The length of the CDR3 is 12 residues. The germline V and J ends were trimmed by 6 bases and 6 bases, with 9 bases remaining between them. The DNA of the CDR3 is TGTGCCAGCAGCAAGGAGGGTCAGCCCCAGCATTTT. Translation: CASSKEGQPQHF.

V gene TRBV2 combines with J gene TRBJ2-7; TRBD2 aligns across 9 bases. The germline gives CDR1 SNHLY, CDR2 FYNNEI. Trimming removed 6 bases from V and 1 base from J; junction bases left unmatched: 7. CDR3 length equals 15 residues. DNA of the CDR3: TGTGCCAGCAGGAAGCTAGCGGGGCAATCCTACGAGCAGTACTTC. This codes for CASRKLAGQSYEQYF.

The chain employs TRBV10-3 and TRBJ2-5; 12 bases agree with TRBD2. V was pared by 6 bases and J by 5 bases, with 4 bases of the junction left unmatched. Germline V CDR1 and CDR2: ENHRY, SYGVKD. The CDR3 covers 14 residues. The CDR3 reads CAISRTSGEETQYF. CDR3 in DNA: TGTGCCATCAGCCGGACTAGCGGGGAGGAGACCCAGTACTTC.

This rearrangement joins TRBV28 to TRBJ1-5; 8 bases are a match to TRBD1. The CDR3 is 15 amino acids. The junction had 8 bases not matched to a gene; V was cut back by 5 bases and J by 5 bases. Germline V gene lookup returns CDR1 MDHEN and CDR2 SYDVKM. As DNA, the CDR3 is TGTGCCAGCAGTCCTCGGACAGGGTCCGATCAGCCCCAGCATTTT. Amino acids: CASSPRTGSDQPQHF.

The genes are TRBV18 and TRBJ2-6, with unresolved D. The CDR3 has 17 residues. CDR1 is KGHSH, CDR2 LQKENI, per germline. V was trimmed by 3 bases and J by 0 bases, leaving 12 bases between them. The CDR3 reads CASSPQAVDSGANVLTF. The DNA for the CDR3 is TGTGCCAGCTCACCCCAGGCCGTCGACTCTGGGGCCAACGTCCTGACTTTC.